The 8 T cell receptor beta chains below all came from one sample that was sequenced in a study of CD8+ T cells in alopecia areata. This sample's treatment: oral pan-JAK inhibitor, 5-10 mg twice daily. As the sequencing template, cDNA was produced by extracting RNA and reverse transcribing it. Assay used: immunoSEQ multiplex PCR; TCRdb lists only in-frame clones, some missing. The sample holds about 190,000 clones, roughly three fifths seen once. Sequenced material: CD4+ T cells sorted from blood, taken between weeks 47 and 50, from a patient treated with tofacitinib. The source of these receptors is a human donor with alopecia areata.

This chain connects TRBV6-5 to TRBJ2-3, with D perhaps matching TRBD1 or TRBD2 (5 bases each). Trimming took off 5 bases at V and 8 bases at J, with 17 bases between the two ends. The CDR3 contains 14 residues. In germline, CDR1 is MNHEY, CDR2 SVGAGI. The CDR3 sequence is CASSQRGTQLTQYF. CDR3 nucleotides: TGTGCCAGCAGTCAACGGGGCACCCAGCTTACGCAGTATTTT.

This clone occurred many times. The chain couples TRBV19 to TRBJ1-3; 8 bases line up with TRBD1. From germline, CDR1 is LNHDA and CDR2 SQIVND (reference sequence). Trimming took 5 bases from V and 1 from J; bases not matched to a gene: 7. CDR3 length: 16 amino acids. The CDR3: CASSPLWTGSGNTIYF. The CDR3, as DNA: TGTGCCAGTAGTCCTCTTTGGACAGGGTCTGGAAACACCATATATTTT.

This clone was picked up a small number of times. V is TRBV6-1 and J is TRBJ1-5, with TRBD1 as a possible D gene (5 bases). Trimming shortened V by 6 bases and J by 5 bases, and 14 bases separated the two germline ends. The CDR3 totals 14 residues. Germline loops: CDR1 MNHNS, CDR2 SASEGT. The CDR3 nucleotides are TGTGCCAGCAGCCCGGGACTCGGGGATCAGCCCCAGCATTTT. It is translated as CASSPGLGDQPQHF.

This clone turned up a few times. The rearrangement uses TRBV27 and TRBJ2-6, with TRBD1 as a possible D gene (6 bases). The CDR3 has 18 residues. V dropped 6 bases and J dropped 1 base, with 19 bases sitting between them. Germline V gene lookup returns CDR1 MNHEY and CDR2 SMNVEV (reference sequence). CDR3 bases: TGTGCCAGCAGGCGTACAGGGCTTAGTGTTTCTGGGGCCAACGTCCTGACTTTC. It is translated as CASRRTGLSVSGANVLTF.

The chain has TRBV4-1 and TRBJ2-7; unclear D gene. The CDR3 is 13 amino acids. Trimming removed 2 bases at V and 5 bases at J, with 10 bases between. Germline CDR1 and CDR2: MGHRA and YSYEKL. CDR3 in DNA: TGCGCCAGCAGCCAACAGGCCTCTCACGAGCAGTACTTC. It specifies CASSQQASHEQYF.

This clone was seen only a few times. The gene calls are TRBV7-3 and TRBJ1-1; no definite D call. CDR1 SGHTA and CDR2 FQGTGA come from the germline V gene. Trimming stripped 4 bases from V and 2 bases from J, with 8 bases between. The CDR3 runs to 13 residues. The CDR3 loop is CASSSTRNTEAFF. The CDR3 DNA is TGTGCCAGCAGCTCGACAAGAAACACTGAAGCTTTCTTT.

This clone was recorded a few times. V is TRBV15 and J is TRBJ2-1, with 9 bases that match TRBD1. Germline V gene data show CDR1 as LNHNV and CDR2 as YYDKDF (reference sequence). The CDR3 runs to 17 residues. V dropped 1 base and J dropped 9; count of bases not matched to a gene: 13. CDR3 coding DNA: TGTGCCACCAGCAGAGGAGGACCGGGACAGGGAGGTCTTGAGCAGTTCTTC. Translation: CATSRGGPGQGGLEQFF. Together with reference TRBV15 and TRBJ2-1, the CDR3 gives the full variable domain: DAMVIQNPRYQVTQFGKPVTLSCSQTLNHNVMYWYQQKSSQAPKLLFHYYDKDFNNEADTPDNFQSRRPNTSFCFLDIRSPGLGDTAMYLCATSRGGPGQGGLEQFFGPGTRLTVL.

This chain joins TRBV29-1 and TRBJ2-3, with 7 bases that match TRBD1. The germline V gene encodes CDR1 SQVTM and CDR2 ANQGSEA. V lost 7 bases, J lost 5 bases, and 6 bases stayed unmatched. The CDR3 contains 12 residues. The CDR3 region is CSGDRAGDTQYF. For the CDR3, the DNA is TGCAGCGGAGACAGGGCGGGAGATACGCAGTATTTT.